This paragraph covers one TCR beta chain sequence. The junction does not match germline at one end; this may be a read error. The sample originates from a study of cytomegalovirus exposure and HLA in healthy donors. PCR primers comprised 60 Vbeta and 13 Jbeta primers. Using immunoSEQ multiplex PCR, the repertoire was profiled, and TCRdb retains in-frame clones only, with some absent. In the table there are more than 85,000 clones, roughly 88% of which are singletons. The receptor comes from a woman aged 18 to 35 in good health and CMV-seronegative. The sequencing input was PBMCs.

The CDR3 nucleotides read TGTTCCAGCAAGGGAGGAGCGGGCGAGCAGTACTTC. This codes for CSSKGGAGEQYF. The rearrangement joins TRBV7-9 to TRBJ2-7, with a weak D call TRBD2 (6 bases). The CDR3 has 12 residues. The germline V gene has CDR1 SEHNR and CDR2 FQNEAQ (reference sequence).